These T cell receptor beta chains were read from a single sample in a study of blood T cells in healthy people across ages. From the 5' RACE reads, TCRdb called clonotypes with MiXCR, one entry per CDR3 protein. The sample yields about 840,000 distinct CDR3 sequences, roughly 29% seen once. The sample was also reused in another study, on T cells of mothers and their children.

Source material: blood. These receptors were taken from a woman in her thirties or forties in good health. Both conserved end residues are part of each CDR3. D genes are given only for firm matches. A row's size may be missing; if present it is once, few, many or a size class.

>TRBJ2-5|NA|15|NA|TRBV7-9
CASSSYTGGQETQYF
TGTGCCAGCAGCTCCTACACAGGCGGCCAAGAGACCCAGTACTTC
>TRBJ1-1|NA|15|TRBD1|TRBV5-5
CVSSASGTVNTEAFF
TGTGTCAGCAGCGCGTCCGGGACAGTGAACACTGAAGCTTTCTTT
>TRBJ2-3|NA|14|NA|TRBV3-1
CASSPVQGSTTQYF
TGTGCCAGCAGCCCAGTTCAGGGTTCAACTACGCAGTATTTT
>TRBJ2-7|NA|15|TRBD1|TRBV29-1
CSVEGQGGSAYEQYF
TGCAGCGTTGAAGGACAGGGCGGATCGGCCTACGAGCAGTACTTC
>TRBJ2-1|many|17|TRBD1|TRBV6-2/TRBV6-3
CASSYSRYGQGWNEQFF
TGTGCCAGCAGTTACTCCCGTTATGGACAGGGGTGGAATGAGCAGTTCTTC
>TRBJ2-3|few|16|TRBD2|TRBV7-2
CASSPLAGGFPDTQYF
TGTGCCAGCAGCCCCCTTGCGGGGGGCTTCCCAGATACGCAGTATTTT
>TRBJ1-5|NA|13|TRBD1|TRBV2
CASNRDSYRPQHF
TGTGCCAGCAATCGGGACAGCTATCGGCCCCAGCATTTT
>TRBJ2-7|NA|13|NA|TRBV20-1
CSARDRAFYEQYF
TGCAGTGCTAGAGACAGGGCGTTCTACGAGCAGTACTTC
>TRBJ2-1|NA|13|TRBD2|TRBV28
CASSNSGGNEQFF
TGTGCCAGCAGTAATAGCGGGGGCAATGAGCAGTTCTTC
>TRBJ2-3|NA|16|NA|TRBV7-8
CASSHGRRVRTDTQYF
TGTGCCAGCAGCCACGGCCGGCGGGTTAGGACAGATACGCAGTATTTT
>TRBJ2-1|many|15|TRBD2|TRBV10-3
CAISEGLGRGNEQFF
TGTGCCATCAGTGAGGGACTAGGGAGGGGCAATGAGCAGTTCTTC
>TRBJ1-1|few|14|NA|TRBV5-6
CASSYPGSNTEAFF
TGTGCCAGCAGCTATCCAGGGTCGAACACTGAAGCTTTCTTT
>TRBJ1-6|few|14|TRBD1|TRBV5-5
CASSLAGGSSPLHF
TGTGCCAGCAGCTTGGCAGGGGGAAGTTCACCCCTCCACTTT
>TRBJ2-4|few|16|NA|TRBV28
CASSFLRTLAKNIQYF
TGTGCCAGCAGTTTCCTCAGGACCTTAGCCAAAAACATTCAGTACTTC